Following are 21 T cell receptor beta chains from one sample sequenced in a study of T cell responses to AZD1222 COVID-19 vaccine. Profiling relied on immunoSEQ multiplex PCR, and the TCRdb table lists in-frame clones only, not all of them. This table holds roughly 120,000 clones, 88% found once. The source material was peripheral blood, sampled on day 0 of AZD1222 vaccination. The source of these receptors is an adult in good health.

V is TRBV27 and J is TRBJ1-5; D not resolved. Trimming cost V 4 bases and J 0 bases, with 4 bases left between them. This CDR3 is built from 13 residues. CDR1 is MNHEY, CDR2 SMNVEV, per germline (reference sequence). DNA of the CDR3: TGTGCCAGCAGTTGGGGTAGCAATCAGCCCCAGCATTTT. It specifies CASSWGSNQPQHF.

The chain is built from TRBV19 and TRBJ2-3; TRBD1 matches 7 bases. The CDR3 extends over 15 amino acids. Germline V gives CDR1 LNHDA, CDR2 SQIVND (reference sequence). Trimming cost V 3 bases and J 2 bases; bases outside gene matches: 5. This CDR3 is CASSIPDRYTDTQYF. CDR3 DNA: TGTGCCAGTAGTATCCCGGACAGGTACACAGATACGCAGTATTTT.

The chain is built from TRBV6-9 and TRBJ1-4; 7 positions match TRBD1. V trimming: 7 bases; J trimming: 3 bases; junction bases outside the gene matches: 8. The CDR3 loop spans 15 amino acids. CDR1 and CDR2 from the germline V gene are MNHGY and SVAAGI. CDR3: CASTYSGQPNEKLFF. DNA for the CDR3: TGTGCCAGCACCTACTCGGGACAGCCTAATGAAAAACTGTTTTTT.

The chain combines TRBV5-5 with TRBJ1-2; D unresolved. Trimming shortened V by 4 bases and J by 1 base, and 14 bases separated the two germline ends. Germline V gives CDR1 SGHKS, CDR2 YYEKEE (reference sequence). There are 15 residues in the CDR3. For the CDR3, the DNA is TGTGCCAGCAGCCCTCGACCTGGCTATAACTATGGCTACACCTTC. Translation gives CASSPRPGYNYGYTF.

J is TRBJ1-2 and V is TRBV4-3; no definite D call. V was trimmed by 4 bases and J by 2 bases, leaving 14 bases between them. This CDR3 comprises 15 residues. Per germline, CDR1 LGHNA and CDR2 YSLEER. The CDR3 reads CASSLKGGSNYGYTF. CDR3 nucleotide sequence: TGCGCCAGCAGCCTAAAGGGAGGGTCAAACTATGGCTACACCTTC.

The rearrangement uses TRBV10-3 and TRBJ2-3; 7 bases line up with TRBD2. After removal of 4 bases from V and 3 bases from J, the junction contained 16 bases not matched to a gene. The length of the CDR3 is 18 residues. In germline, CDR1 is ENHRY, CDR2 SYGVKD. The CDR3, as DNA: TGTGCCATCAGTGGCTCAGGGCCGGAGGCTAGCGGTACAGATACGCAGTATTTT. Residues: CAISGSGPEASGTDTQYF.

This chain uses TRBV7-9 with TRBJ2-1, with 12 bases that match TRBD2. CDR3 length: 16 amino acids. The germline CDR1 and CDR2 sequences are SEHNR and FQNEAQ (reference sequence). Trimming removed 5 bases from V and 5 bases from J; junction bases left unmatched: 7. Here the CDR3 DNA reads TGTGCCAGCAGCAATCCCCGACTAGCGGGAGACAATGAGCAGTTCTTC. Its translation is CASSNPRLAGDNEQFF.

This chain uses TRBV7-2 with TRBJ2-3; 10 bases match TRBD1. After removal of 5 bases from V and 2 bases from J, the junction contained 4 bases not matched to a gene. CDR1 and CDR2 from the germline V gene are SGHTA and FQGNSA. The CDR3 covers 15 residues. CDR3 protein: CASSPDRGNTDTQYF. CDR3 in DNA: TGTGCCAGCAGCCCGGACAGGGGGAACACAGATACGCAGTATTTT.

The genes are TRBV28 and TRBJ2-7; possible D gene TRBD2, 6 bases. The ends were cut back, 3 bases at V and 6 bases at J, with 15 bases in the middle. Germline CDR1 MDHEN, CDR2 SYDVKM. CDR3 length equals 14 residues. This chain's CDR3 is CASSLEGPGPEQYF. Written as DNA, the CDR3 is TGTGCCAGCAGTTTGGAGGGGCCGGGCCCCGAGCAGTACTTC.

This chain's CDR3 is CASSLTAGELFF. In nucleotides, the CDR3 is TGTGCCAGCAGCTTGACAGCCGGGGAGCTGTTTTTT. The rearrangement links TRBV5-6 to TRBJ2-2; D call uncertain. Germline V gene lookup returns CDR1 SGHDT and CDR2 YYEEEE. The CDR3 runs to 12 residues. V lost 1 base and J lost 6, with 4 bases in between.

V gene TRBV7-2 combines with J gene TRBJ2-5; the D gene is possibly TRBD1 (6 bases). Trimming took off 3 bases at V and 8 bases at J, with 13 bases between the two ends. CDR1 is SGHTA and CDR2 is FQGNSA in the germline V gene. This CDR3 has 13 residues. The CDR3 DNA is TGTGCCAGCAGCTTGACAGGCTCCGATACCCAGTACTTC. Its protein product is CASSLTGSDTQYF.

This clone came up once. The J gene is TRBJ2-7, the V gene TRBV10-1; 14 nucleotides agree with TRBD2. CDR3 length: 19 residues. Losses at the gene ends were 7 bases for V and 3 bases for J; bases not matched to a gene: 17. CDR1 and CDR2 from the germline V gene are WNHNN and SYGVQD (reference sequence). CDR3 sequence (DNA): TGCGCCAGCACTCCAGCCCAGGGGGGACTAGCGGGAGTTGGCTACGAGCAGTACTTC. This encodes CASTPAQGGLAGVGYEQYF.

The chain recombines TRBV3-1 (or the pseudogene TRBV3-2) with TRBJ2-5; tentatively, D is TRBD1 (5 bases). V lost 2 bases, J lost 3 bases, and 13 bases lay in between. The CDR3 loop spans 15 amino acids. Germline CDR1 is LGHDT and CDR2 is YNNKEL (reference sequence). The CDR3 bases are TGTGCCAGCAGCCAACAACCTGTAGGGGAAGAGACCCAGTACTTC. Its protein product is CASSQQPVGEETQYF.

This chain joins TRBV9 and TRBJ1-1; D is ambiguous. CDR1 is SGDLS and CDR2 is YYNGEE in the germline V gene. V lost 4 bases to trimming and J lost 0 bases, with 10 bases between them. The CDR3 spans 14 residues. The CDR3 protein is CASSPKDVNTEAFF. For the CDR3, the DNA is TGTGCCAGCAGCCCGAAGGACGTGAACACTGAAGCTTTCTTT.

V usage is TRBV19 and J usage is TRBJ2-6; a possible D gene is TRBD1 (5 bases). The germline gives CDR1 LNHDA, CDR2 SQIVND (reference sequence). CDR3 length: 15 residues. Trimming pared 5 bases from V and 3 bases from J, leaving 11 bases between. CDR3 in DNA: TGTGCCAGTAGTTCACAGGTTGGTGGGGCCAACGTCCTGACTTTC. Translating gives CASSSQVGGANVLTF.

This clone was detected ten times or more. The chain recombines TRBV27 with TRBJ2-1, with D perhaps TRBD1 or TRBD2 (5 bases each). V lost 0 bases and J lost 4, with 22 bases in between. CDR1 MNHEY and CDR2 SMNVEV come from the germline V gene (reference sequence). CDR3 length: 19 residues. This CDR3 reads CASSLSNPSGDGWYNEQFF. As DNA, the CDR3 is TGTGCCAGCAGTTTATCGAACCCTAGTGGGGACGGCTGGTACAATGAGCAGTTCTTC.

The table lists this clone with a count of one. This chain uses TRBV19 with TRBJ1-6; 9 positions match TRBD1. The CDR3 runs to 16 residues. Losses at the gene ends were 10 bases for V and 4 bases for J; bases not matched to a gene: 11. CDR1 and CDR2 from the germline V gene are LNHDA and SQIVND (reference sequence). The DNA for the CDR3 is TGTGCCACTTCGGAACAGGGGGCCCTGTATAATTCACCCCTCCACTTT. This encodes CATSEQGALYNSPLHF.

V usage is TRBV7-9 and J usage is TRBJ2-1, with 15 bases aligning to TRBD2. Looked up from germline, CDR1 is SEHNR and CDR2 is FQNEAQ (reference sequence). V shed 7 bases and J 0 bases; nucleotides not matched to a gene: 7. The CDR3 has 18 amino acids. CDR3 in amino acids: CASIGTSGRSLSYNEQFF. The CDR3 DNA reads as TGTGCCAGCATCGGGACTAGCGGGAGGAGCCTCTCCTACAATGAGCAGTTCTTC.

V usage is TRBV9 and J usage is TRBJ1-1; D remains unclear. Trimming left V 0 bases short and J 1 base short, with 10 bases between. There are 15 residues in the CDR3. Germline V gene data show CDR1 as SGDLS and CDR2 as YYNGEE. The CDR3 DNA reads TGTGCCAGCAGCGTAGTAGAGACACCGAACACTGAAGCTTTCTTT. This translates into CASSVVETPNTEAFF.

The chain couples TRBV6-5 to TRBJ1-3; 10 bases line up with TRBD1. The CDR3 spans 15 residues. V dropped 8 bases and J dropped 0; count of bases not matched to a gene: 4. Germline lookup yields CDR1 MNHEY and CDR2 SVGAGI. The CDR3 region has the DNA TGTGCCAGCCCGGGACAGGGGAACTCTGGAAACACCATATATTTT. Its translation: CASPGQGNSGNTIYF.

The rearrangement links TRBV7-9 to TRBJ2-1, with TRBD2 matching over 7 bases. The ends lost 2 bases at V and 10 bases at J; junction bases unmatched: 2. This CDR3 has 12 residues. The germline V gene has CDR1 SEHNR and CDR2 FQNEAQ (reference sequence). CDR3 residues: CASSLLAGEQFF. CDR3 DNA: TGTGCCAGCAGCTTATTAGCGGGCGAGCAGTTCTTC. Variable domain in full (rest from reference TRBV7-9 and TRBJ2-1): DTGVSQNPRHKITKRGQNVTFRCDPISEHNRLYWYRQTLGQGPEFLTYFQNEAQLEKSRLLSDRFSAERPKGSFSTLEIQRTEQGDSAMYLCASSLLAGEQFFGPGTRLTVL.